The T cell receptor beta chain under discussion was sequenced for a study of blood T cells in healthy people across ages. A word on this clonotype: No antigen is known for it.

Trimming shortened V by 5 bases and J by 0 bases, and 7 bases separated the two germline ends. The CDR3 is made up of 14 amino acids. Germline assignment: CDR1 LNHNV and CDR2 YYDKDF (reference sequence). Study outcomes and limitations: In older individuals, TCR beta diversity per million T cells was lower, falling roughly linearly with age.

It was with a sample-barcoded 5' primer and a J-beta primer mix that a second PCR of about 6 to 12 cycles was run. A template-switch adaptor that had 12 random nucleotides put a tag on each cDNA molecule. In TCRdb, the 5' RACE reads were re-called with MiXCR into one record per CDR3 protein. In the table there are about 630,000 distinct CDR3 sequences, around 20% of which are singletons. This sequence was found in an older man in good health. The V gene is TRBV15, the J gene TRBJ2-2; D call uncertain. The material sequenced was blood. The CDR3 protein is CATSARANTGELFF. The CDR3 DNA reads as TGTGCCACCAGCGCTAGGGCGAACACCGGGGAGCTGTTTTTT.